This TCR beta chain was obtained from a study of T and B cells in COVID-19 patients. TRB was amplified from around 230-520 ng of blood genomic DNA. TRB rearrangements were amplified by multiplex PCR with BIOMED2 TRB-A/B primers. From the multiplex PCR reads, TCRdb called clonotypes with MiXCR, one entry per CDR3 protein. This sample carries 15,000 or so distinct CDR3 sequences, roughly 29% of them seen once, and the ten largest clones take approximately 3.4%. V shed 3 bases and J shed 0 bases, with 17 bases lying between them. The CDR3 is made up of 17 amino acids. Germline V gene lookup returns CDR1 SGHDN and CDR2 FVKESK.

Sequencing used blood. The chain combines TRBV14 with TRBJ1-2; weak D call: TRBD1 (5 bases). This sequence was found in a human donor who had recovered from COVID-19. The CDR3: CASSHRYGGSTNYGYTF. DNA of the CDR3: TGTGCCAGCAGCCACCGCTATGGGGGGTCAACTAACTATGGCTACACCTTC.